Below are 30 T cell receptor beta chains sequenced from a single sample in a study of blood T cell repertoires in COVID-19 (dated by TCRdb to about 2020). To prepare the library, the immunoSEQ multiplex PCR assay was applied. TCRdb provides this immuneACCESS table in a form limited to in-frame rearrangements. Some clones are lacking; in checked studies, under half of them reflect an unresolved V gene, and why the rest are absent is not known. The sample table holds some 220,000 clones, of which 84% were seen once. 9.5% to 10% of the sample is in the top ten clones. Sequenced sample: peripheral blood. The origin of the receptors is a man in his forties or fifties with active or convalescent COVID-19.

The chain carries TRBV10-3 and TRBJ2-5, with 9 bases identical to TRBD2. This CDR3 comprises 16 residues. Germline CDR1 is ENHRY and CDR2 is SYGVKD. The V segment lost 2 bases and the J segment 7 bases; nucleotides outside the gene matches: 11. The CDR3 DNA reads as TGTGCCATCAGTGAGCCGAAGTCTAGCGGGGCGGCGACCCAGTACTTC. The encoded protein is CAISEPKSSGAATQYF.

The chain joins TRBV2 to TRBJ1-2; tentative D call: TRBD1 (5 bases). CDR1 and CDR2 from the germline V gene are SNHLY and FYNNEI. CDR3 size: 13 residues. Trimming took 6 bases from V and 6 from J, leaving 14 bases between them. The CDR3 reads CASRGGRENGYTF. DNA of the CDR3: TGTGCCAGCAGGGGGGGTAGGGAAAATGGCTACACCTTC.

J is TRBJ1-1 and V is TRBV5-1; D may be TRBD1 (5 bases). CDR1 is SGHRS, CDR2 YFSETQ, per germline. The CDR3 is made up of 16 amino acids. V lost 0 bases to trimming and J lost 1 base, with 13 bases between them. CDR3 in DNA: TGCGCCAGCAGCTTGGCCGAGGCCGGACAGAACACTGAAGCTTTCTTT. This translates into CASSLAEAGQNTEAFF.

The chain uses TRBV5-8 and TRBJ1-4; TRBD1 matches at 9 bases. CDR1 and CDR2 (germline): SGHTS, YDEGEE. Trimming cost V 2 bases and J 8 bases; bases outside gene matches: 7. This CDR3 comprises 15 residues. The CDR3, as DNA: TGTGCCAGCAGCTTTTGGGACAGGGTAGAGGAAAAACTGTTTTTT. Translating it yields CASSFWDRVEEKLFF. The full variable domain, rest sourced from reference TRBV5-8 and TRBJ1-4, is EAGVTQSPTHLIKTRGQQATLRCSPISGHTSVYWYQQALGLGLQFLLWYDEGEERNRGNFPPRFSGRQFPNYSSELNVNALELEDSALYLCASSFWDRVEEKLFFGSGTQLSVL.

The J gene is TRBJ1-2, the V gene TRBV15; D is undetermined. This CDR3 region has 13 residues. V was trimmed by 0 bases and J by 7 bases, leaving 9 bases between them. Germline V gene lookup returns CDR1 LNHNV and CDR2 YYDKDF (reference sequence). CDR3 sequence: CATSREQLFGYTF. The CDR3 nucleotides are TGTGCCACCAGCAGAGAACAGTTGTTTGGCTACACCTTC.

The chain couples TRBV19 to TRBJ2-1, with D possibly matching TRBD2 (6 bases). V lost 0 bases and J lost 1, with 7 bases in between. Germline loops: CDR1 LNHDA, CDR2 SQIVND (reference sequence). The CDR3 consists of 15 residues. The CDR3 sequence is CASSIDGGSYNEQFF. The CDR3 bases are TGTGCCAGTAGTATAGACGGGGGATCCTACAATGAGCAGTTCTTC.

A single count supports this clone. J is TRBJ2-3 and V is TRBV5-1, with 9 bases identical to TRBD1. The V and J ends lost 0 bases and 1 base, in that order; junction bases with no gene match: 0. This CDR3 comprises 15 residues. CDR1 SGHRS and CDR2 YFSETQ come from the germline V gene. The CDR3, as DNA: TGCGCCAGCAGCTTGGGGGACAGGGGCACAGATACGCAGTATTTT. This encodes CASSLGDRGTDTQYF.

The chain links TRBV6-6 to TRBJ1-6, with 8 bases lining up with TRBD1. J lost 7 bases, V lost 6 bases, and 5 bases had no gene match. Germline loops: CDR1 MNHNY, CDR2 SVGAGI (reference sequence). The CDR3 contains 14 residues. The CDR3 sequence: CASSPRQGNSPLHF. The CDR3 DNA sequence: TGTGCCAGCAGCCCTCGACAGGGGAATTCACCCCTCCACTTT.

This sequence joins TRBV6-6 and TRBJ2-5, with TRBD2 matching 9 bases. Trimming at V came to 5 bases and at J to 4 bases, leaving 14 bases not matched to a gene. The germline V gene has CDR1 MNHNY and CDR2 SVGAGI (reference sequence). The CDR3 is made up of 17 amino acids. CDR3 nucleotides: TGTGCCAGCAGTCTGGCCCGCACCTTTAGCGGGAGAGAGACCCAGTACTTC. Amino acids: CASSLARTFSGRETQYF.

The J gene is TRBJ2-5, the V gene TRBV12-3 or TRBV12-4, with a tentative D call TRBD2 (6 bases). Between the trimmed V and J ends, which lost 5 bases and 1 base, there was a span of 8 bases. The CDR3 contains 13 residues. In nucleotides, the CDR3 is TGTGCCAGCAGTCATAGCGGCCAAGAGACCCAGTACTTC. Its protein is CASSHSGQETQYF.

This chain uses TRBV20-1 with TRBJ2-3; D is undetermined. CDR3 size: 11 residues. The germline V gene has CDR1 DFQATT and CDR2 SNEGSKA (reference sequence). Trimming cost V 5 bases and J 5 bases, with 8 bases left between them. The CDR3 sequence is CSAPIGDTQYF. DNA of the CDR3: TGCAGTGCTCCAATCGGAGATACGCAGTATTTT.

The V and J genes are TRBV6-5 and TRBJ1-5; D is undetermined. The ends were cut back, 6 bases at V and 3 bases at J, with 6 bases in the middle. CDR3 length equals 12 residues. CDR1 is MNHEY and CDR2 is SVGAGI in the germline V gene. Written as DNA, the CDR3 is TGTGCCAGCAGCCAGTACAATCAGCCCCAGCATTTT. Protein sequence: CASSQYNQPQHF.

This chain uses TRBV7-2 with TRBJ2-1; 8 bases map to TRBD2. Germline V gives CDR1 SGHTA, CDR2 FQGNSA. CDR3 length: 15 residues. The V gene end was trimmed by 5 bases and the J gene end by 1 base; junction bases not matched to a gene: 4. In nucleotides, the CDR3 is TGTGCCAGCAGCCCCCCGGGGGGGTCCTACAATGAGCAGTTCTTC. It translates to CASSPPGGSYNEQFF.

This chain links TRBV6-2 or TRBV6-3 with TRBJ1-2; TRBD1 agrees at 7 bases. This CDR3 comprises 13 residues. The V gene's germline CDR1 is MNHEY and CDR2 SVGEGT. V shed 6 bases and J 5 bases; nucleotides not matched to a gene: 6. The CDR3 bases are TGTGCCAGCAGCCTCCGGGACAGATATGGCTACACCTTC. Translated, it gives CASSLRDRYGYTF.

The V call is TRBV10-2, the J call TRBJ1-2, with 8 bases aligning to TRBD1. This CDR3 has 14 residues. The ends lost 7 bases at V and 0 bases at J; junction bases unmatched: 4. Germline V gives CDR1 WSHSY, CDR2 SAAADI. The CDR3 bases are TGCGCCAGCAAGGGACAGGCTACTAACTATGGCTACACCTTC. It translates to CASKGQATNYGYTF.

The chain combines TRBV28 with TRBJ1-2; D may be TRBD1 (5 bases). The germline V gene encodes CDR1 MDHEN and CDR2 SYDVKM. The CDR3 contains 15 residues. Trimming stripped 10 bases from V and 4 bases from J, with 22 bases between. The DNA for the CDR3 is TGTGCCAACACAGGCCCCCCCGACGGATGCTATGGCTACACCTTC. Translation: CANTGPPDGCYGYTF.

The J gene is TRBJ1-2, the V gene TRBV4-3; possible D gene TRBD1, 6 bases. There are 14 residues in the CDR3. Trimming shortened V by 0 bases and J by 3 bases, and 8 bases separated the two germline ends. The germline V gene has CDR1 LGHNA and CDR2 YSLEER. CDR3 loop: CASSQDRGDYGYTF. The CDR3 nucleotides read TGCGCCAGCAGCCAAGACAGGGGAGACTATGGCTACACCTTC.

The chain has TRBV10-3 and TRBJ1-2; TRBD1 is a possible D gene (5 bases). Germline values: CDR1 ENHRY, CDR2 SYGVKD. Trimming took off 2 bases at V and 2 bases at J, with 9 bases between the two ends. The CDR3 is 14 residues long. CDR3 sequence (DNA): TGTGCCATCAGTGAGGACAGAAGGAACTATGGCTACACCTTC. It is translated as CAISEDRRNYGYTF.

V gene TRBV7-3 combines with J gene TRBJ2-1, with 7 bases that match TRBD2. The CDR3 extends over 15 amino acids. V lost 2 bases, J lost 4 bases, and 5 bases stayed unmatched. The germline V gene has CDR1 SGHTA and CDR2 FQGTGA. Written as DNA, the CDR3 is TGTGCCAGCAGCTTAGAGCTAGCGGAGTACAATGAGCAGTTCTTC. This codes for CASSLELAEYNEQFF.

This clone was counted between two and nine times. This sequence joins TRBV7-3 and TRBJ2-7; 8 nucleotides agree with TRBD1. Germline CDR1 and CDR2: SGHTA and FQGTGA. V shed 5 bases, J shed 7 bases, and the junction held 13 bases outside the gene matches. The CDR3 is 15 amino acids. In nucleotides, the CDR3 is TGTGCCAGCAGCCCAGGACAGGGCCATCCCGCGGAGCAGTACTTC. Translated, it gives CASSPGQGHPAEQYF.

This chain links TRBV28 with TRBJ2-4; maybe TRBD1 (6 bases). Germline CDR1 reads MDHEN; CDR2 reads SYDVKM. The CDR3 extends over 15 amino acids. Trimming removed 6 bases from V and 5 bases from J, with 17 bases in between. DNA of the CDR3: TGTGCCAGCAGCCCCCCGACAGGCCCCCAAAACATTCAGTACTTC. This translates into CASSPPTGPQNIQYF.

The chain is built from TRBV28 and TRBJ2-1; 9 bases fit TRBD2. Losses at the gene ends were 3 bases for V and 6 bases for J; bases not matched to a gene: 9. Germline V gene lookup returns CDR1 MDHEN and CDR2 SYDVKM. The CDR3 covers 16 residues. The CDR3 DNA reads as TGTGCCAGCAGTTTGAATGGGCGGGGGGGCCGCAATGAGCAGTTCTTC. Residues: CASSLNGRGGRNEQFF.

V gene TRBV28 combines with J gene TRBJ1-1; 9 positions match TRBD1. The CDR3 totals 15 residues. J gave up 8 bases and V 5 bases, and 12 bases lay outside the gene matches. Germline V gene data show CDR1 as MDHEN and CDR2 as SYDVKM. The CDR3 loop reads CASSPGGDRELEAFF. The DNA of the CDR3 is TGTGCCAGCAGTCCTGGGGGGGACAGGGAACTCGAAGCTTTCTTT. Based on the CDR3 plus reference TRBV28 and TRBJ1-1, the full variable domain is DVKVTQSSRYLVKRTGEKVFLECVQDMDHENMFWYRQDPGLGLRLIYFSYDVKMKEKGDIPEGYSVSREKKERFSLILESASTNQTSMYLCASSPGGDRELEAFFGQGTRLTVV.

This clone was observed a few times. The identical CDR3 is also encoded by other nucleotide sequences in the sample. The chain carries TRBV28 and TRBJ1-1; 7 bases fit TRBD1. V gave up 3 bases and J gave up 4 bases; unmatched junction bases: 5. This CDR3 comprises 14 residues. Germline V lookup: CDR1 MDHEN, CDR2 SYDVKM. CDR3 bases: TGTGCCAGCAGTTTGGAGCAGGGGGGCACTGAAGCTTTCTTT. As protein: CASSLEQGGTEAFF.

The V call is TRBV5-6, the J call TRBJ2-2; D is perhaps TRBD2 (5 bases). CDR1 is SGHDT and CDR2 is YYEEEE in the germline V gene. Trimming took 4 bases from V and 6 from J, leaving 10 bases between them. The CDR3 spans 13 residues. For the CDR3, the DNA is TGTGCCAGCAGCCTAGGGAGATCCGGGGAGCTGTTTTTT. The encoded protein is CASSLGRSGELFF.

This chain links TRBV19 with TRBJ1-2; 8 bases agree with TRBD1. Germline CDR1 and CDR2: LNHDA and SQIVND (reference sequence). The CDR3 length is 14 residues. The V gene end was trimmed by 5 bases and the J gene end by 8 bases; junction bases not matched to a gene: 10. The CDR3 loop is CASSGRGTGVGYTF. CDR3 sequence (DNA): TGTGCCAGTAGTGGCAGAGGGACAGGAGTAGGCTACACCTTC. The full variable domain, rest sourced from reference TRBV19 and TRBJ1-2, is DGGITQSPKYLFRKEGQNVTLSCEQNLNHDAMYWYRQDPGQGLRLIYYSQIVNDFQKGDIAEGYSVSREKKESFPLTVTSAQKNPTAFYLCASSGRGTGVGYTFGSGTRLTVV.

This clone showed up just once. The gene calls are TRBV4-1 and TRBJ1-1, with D possibly being TRBD1 (5 bases). The CDR3 covers 17 residues. Germline assignment: CDR1 MGHRA and CDR2 YSYEKL. V dropped 4 bases and J dropped 1 base, with 19 bases sitting between them. Written as DNA, the CDR3 is TGCGCCAGCAGCCCCTGGGCGGGGCAGGGACGGAACACTGAAGCTTTCTTT. It yields the protein CASSPWAGQGRNTEAFF.

This clone appeared once. The J gene is TRBJ2-3, the V gene TRBV7-9; tentatively, D is TRBD1 (5 bases). From germline, CDR1 is SEHNR and CDR2 FQNEAQ (reference sequence). Trimming took 5 bases from V and 1 from J, leaving 25 bases between them. The CDR3 has 19 residues. CDR3 sequence: CASSPRQLLRSTGTDTQYF. CDR3 DNA: TGTGCCAGCAGCCCCAGACAGTTGTTACGGTCAACTGGCACAGATACGCAGTATTTT.

The chain recombines TRBV7-2 with TRBJ1-4; 7 bases align to TRBD1. The trim removed 5 bases at V and 6 bases at J, leaving 9 bases unmatched. Germline-derived CDR1 and CDR2 are SGHTA and FQGNSA. CDR3 length: 15 amino acids. CDR3 amino acids: CASSPTRQGDEKLFF. DNA for the CDR3: TGTGCCAGCAGCCCCACGCGGCAGGGGGATGAAAAACTGTTTTTT. The variable domain in full, with the rest retrieved from reference TRBV7-2 and TRBJ1-4, is GAGVSQSPSNKVTEKGKDVELRCDPISGHTALYWYRQSLGQGLEFLIYFQGNSAPDKSGLPSDRFSAERTGGSVSTLTIQRTQQEDSAVYLCASSPTRQGDEKLFFGSGTQLSVL.

The V call is TRBV29-1, the J call TRBJ2-7; TRBD1 aligns across 7 bases. This CDR3 comprises 15 residues. The V and J ends lost 1 base and 2 bases, in that order; junction bases with no gene match: 8. Germline V gene sequence: CDR1 SQVTM, CDR2 ANQGSEA. The CDR3 loop reads CSVEGKGDSPYEQYV. CDR3 nucleotide sequence: TGCAGCGTTGAAGGAAAAGGGGACAGCCCCTACGAGCAGTACGTC.